This T cell receptor (beta chain) was sequenced in a study of cytomegalovirus exposure and HLA in healthy donors. The donors were part of the validation cohort of 100 to 150 subjects. That cohort was separate from the first cohort, which comprised roughly 670 subjects. Study results and caveats: For cytomegalovirus status, the classifier reportedly gave diagnoses with high specificity and sensitivity.

This clone was detected once. No antigen is known for it. The length of the CDR3 is 18 residues. Looked up from germline, CDR1 is WSHSY and CDR2 is SAAADI. V gave up 8 bases and J gave up 0 bases, with 20 bases separating them. The data were produced by immunoSEQ multiplex PCR, yet TCRdb's version contains in-frame clones alone and is incomplete. The profile shows about 280,000 clones, roughly 90% of them singletons. The chain uses TRBV10-2 and TRBJ1-6; a possible D gene is TRBD1 (6 bases). This TCR derives from a woman aged 18-29 years in good health and CMV-seronegative. Sequenced material: PBMCs. The CDR3 coding sequence is TGCGCCAGCGGGGACACCGATCGTGGGAGCTCCTATAATTCACCCCTCCACTTT. Its translation: CASGDTDRGSSYNSPLHF.